This T cell receptor (beta chain) comes out of a study of OX40 agonist ivuxolimab in advanced cancers. Overall study context: Dose-escalation patients were diagnosed with hepatocellular carcinoma, melanoma, renal cell cancer or head and neck cancer. Study outcomes and limitations: With doses of 0.1 to 3.0 mg/kg, CD4+ and CD8+ blood T cells had undergone clonal expansion by week 6. The study found that CD8+ T cells averaged more expanded clones than CD4+.

Sequencing used immunoSEQ multiplex PCR; TCRdb keeps in-frame clones, though not all of them. The sample yields tens of thousands of clones, roughly 84% seen once. CDR3 length: 12 residues. Germline assignment: CDR1 MNHNS and CDR2 SASEGT. Trimming pared 6 bases from V and 10 bases from J, leaving 15 bases between. As for this clone: Its antigen is undetermined.

The clonotype was recovered from an adult with an advanced solid tumor such as melanoma, head and neck, liver or kidney cancer. Sequencing used CD4+ or CD8+ T cells sorted from blood, obtained in a trial of the OX40 agonist ivuxolimab. This chain connects TRBV6-1 to TRBJ1-2, with D possibly matching TRBD1 (6 bases). CDR3 amino acids: CASRPGQSAYTF. CDR3 nucleotide sequence: TGTGCCAGCAGGCCCGGACAGTCCGCCTACACCTTC.